This T cell receptor (beta chain) was identified in a study of spatial heterogeneity in lung cancer. Broader study findings: For expanded intratumoral alpha and beta TCRs, counts tracked tumor mutation counts.

About this clonotype: The antigen is undetermined.

Single TCR cDNA molecules each had their own unique molecular identifier. TCRdb analysed the 5' RACE reads with MiXCR anew, one entry per CDR3 protein. This sample yields about 23,000 distinct CDR3 sequences, of which approximately 6.5% are seen a single time; approximately 10% belongs to the top ten. The time point here: sample taken at primary tumor resection. There were some 76 donors, all of them untreated patients with early-stage non-small cell lung cancer. V gave up 3 bases and J gave up 9 bases, with 12 bases separating them. CDR3 length equals 13 residues. Per the germline V gene, CDR1 is MNHEY and CDR2 is SVGAGI.

The chain has TRBV6-5 and TRBJ2-1; weak D call: TRBD2 (5 bases). The sequence was obtained from a male donor with early-stage non-small cell lung cancer. The sequences come from lung tumor tissue, collected at surgery. CDR3 DNA sequence: TGTGCCAGCAGTTATGTGGGAGCGTTTGAGCAGTTCTTC. It codes for CASSYVGAFEQFF.